Listed here is a single T cell receptor (beta chain). Its cognate antigen is unknown. The V end was cut by 1 base, the J end by 1 base, with 13 bases between. The CDR3 runs to 16 residues. Germline V CDR1 and CDR2: LNHDA, SQIVND (reference sequence). Sequencing used immunoSEQ multiplex PCR; TCRdb keeps in-frame clones, though not all of them. The table shows about 42,000 clones, with about three quarters occurring only once. The data were taken from a study of STAT3 mutations in large granular lymphocyte leukemia. General study points: TCR clonotype switching after therapy occurred in about 30% of the 18 patients. In some patients, a small highly pathogenic clone possibly went undetected. Every T-LGLL patient had at least one immunodominant TCRbeta clonotype. Samples missed the first appearance of the clone.

The material sequenced was PBMCs. The origin of this receptor is a human donor with T large granular lymphocyte leukemia. Some clones in this sample may be carry-over from other donors' samples. The chain combines TRBV19 with TRBJ1-2; D might be TRBD1 (6 bases). The CDR3 protein is CASSIGGTNINYGYTF. The CDR3 DNA follows: TGTGCCAGTAGTATAGGGGGGACAAACATTAACTATGGCTACACCTTC.